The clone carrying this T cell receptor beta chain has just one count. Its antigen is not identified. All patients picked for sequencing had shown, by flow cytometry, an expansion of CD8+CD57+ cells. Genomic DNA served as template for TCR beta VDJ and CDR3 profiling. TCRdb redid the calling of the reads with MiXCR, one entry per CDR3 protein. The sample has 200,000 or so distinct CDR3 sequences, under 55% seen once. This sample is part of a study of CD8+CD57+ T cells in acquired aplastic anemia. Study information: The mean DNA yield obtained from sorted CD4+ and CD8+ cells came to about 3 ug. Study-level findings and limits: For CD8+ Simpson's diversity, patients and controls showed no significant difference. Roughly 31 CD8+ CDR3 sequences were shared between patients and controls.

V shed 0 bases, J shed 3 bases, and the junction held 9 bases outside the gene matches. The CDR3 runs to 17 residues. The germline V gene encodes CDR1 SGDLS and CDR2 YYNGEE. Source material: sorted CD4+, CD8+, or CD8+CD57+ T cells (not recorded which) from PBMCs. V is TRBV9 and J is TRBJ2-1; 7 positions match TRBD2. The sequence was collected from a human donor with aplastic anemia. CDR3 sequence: CASSVDRASGNYNEQFF. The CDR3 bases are TGTGCCAGCAGCGTAGATCGGGCTAGCGGCAACTACAATGAGCAGTTCTTC. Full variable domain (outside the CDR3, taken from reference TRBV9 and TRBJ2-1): DSGVTQTPKHLITATGQRVTLRCSPRSGDLSVYWYQQSLDQGLQFLIQYYNGEERAKGNILERFSAQQFPDLHSELNLSSLELGDSALYFCASSVDRASGNYNEQFFGPGTRLTVL.